This T cell receptor (beta chain) was recovered during a study of OX40 agonist ivuxolimab in advanced cancers. Findings and caveats of the study: Clonal expansion in partial responders at 0.1-3.0 mg/kg ranked among the lowest. Dose levels from 0.1 to 3.0 mg/kg saw CD4+ and CD8+ blood T cells expand clonally by week 6.

In regard to this clone: What it binds is not known.

CDR1 is SGHTS and CDR2 is YDEGEE in the germline V gene. V gave up 3 bases and J gave up 5 bases; unmatched junction bases: 13. This CDR3 region has 17 residues. TCRdb keeps only in-frame clones here, not all; method: immunoSEQ multiplex PCR. The sample yields more than 55,000 clones, about four fifths seen once. The V call is TRBV5-8, the J call TRBJ2-5, with 10 bases that match TRBD2. The specimen comprised CD4+ or CD8+ T cells sorted from blood, sampled in a trial of the OX40 agonist ivuxolimab. This sequence was found in an adult with an advanced solid tumor such as melanoma, head and neck, liver or kidney cancer. The CDR3 region is CASSSDGLAGVRETQYF. CDR3 bases: TGTGCCAGCAGCTCGGACGGGCTAGCGGGAGTTAGGGAGACCCAGTACTTC.